A single sample gave rise to the 26 T cell receptor beta chains below, sequenced in a study of T cells in Graves' hyperthyroidism and ophthalmopathy. Amplified TCR beta CDR3 regions derived from RNA transcripts. Initially, a first-round RT-PCR of the TCR CDR3 employed the HTBI primer set. One entry per CDR3 protein results from TCRdb running MiXCR on the multiplex PCR reads. The sample shows 250,000 to 350,000 distinct CDR3 sequences, approximately 21% of them seen only once. The sample was blood. These TCRs come from a man aged 30 to 45 with Graves' ophthalmopathy.

This clonotype showed up just a few times. J is TRBJ2-6 and V is TRBV6-1, with D perhaps TRBD1 (6 bases). Germline CDR1 MNHNS, CDR2 SASEGT. The CDR3 has 17 residues. V lost 6 bases to trimming and J lost 0 bases, with 15 bases between them. CDR3 sequence: CASRKDSSSSGANVLTF. The CDR3 bases are TGTGCCAGCAGGAAGGACAGTTCCTCCTCTGGGGCCAACGTCCTGACTTTC.

The chain couples TRBV2 to TRBJ2-5, with 11 bases that match TRBD2. Trimming cost V 3 bases and J 5 bases; bases outside gene matches: 5. The CDR3 sequence is 15 residues long. Germline CDR1 is SNHLY and CDR2 is FYNNEI. In nucleotides, the CDR3 is TGTGCCAGCAGTGAGGGACTAGCGGCGGGGGAGACCCAGTACTTC. Translation gives CASSEGLAAGETQYF.

This clonotype was counted only a few times. The J gene is TRBJ1-5, the V gene TRBV28; D unclear. This CDR3 spans 16 amino acids. V was clipped by 6 bases and J by 3 bases, with 18 bases between them. The germline CDR1 and CDR2 sequences are MDHEN and SYDVKM. CDR3: CASRPSNRGNNQPQHF. The CDR3 DNA follows: TGTGCCAGCAGGCCTTCTAACAGAGGGAACAATCAGCCCCAGCATTTT.

This clonotype was seen repeatedly, ten times or more. The V call is TRBV28, the J call TRBJ2-7; 11 positions agree with TRBD2. CDR1 and CDR2 (germline): MDHEN, SYDVKM. CDR3 length equals 18 residues. Losses at the gene ends were 4 bases for V and 2 bases for J; bases not matched to a gene: 13. The CDR3 DNA is TGTGCCAGCAGTTCAAAGACCCTACTAGCGGGAGCCACCTACGAGCAGTACTTC. It yields the protein CASSSKTLLAGATYEQYF.

The sample holds a few counts of this clonotype. The rearrangement joins TRBV5-1 to TRBJ1-4; D is possibly TRBD1 (5 bases). This CDR3 comprises 16 residues. Trimming removed 0 bases at V and 6 bases at J, with 15 bases between. The germline gives CDR1 SGHRS, CDR2 YFSETQ. This CDR3 reads CASSLVSTGTHEKLFF. The DNA of the CDR3 is TGCGCCAGCAGCTTGGTTAGTACGGGGACCCATGAAAAACTGTTTTTT.

At least ten counts were recorded for this clonotype. The chain recombines TRBV11-3 with TRBJ2-3; D is unresolved. V was shortened by 5 bases and J by 2 bases, with 11 bases between the two germline ends. CDR3 length: 14 amino acids. Germline V gene sequence: CDR1 SGHNT, CDR2 YENEEA. CDR3 nucleotides: TGTGCCAGCAGCCGAGCCCCTAACACAGATACGCAGTATTTT. The encoded protein is CASSRAPNTDTQYF.

This clonotype was found many times. The chain links TRBV11-2 to TRBJ1-2; 12 positions agree with TRBD1. Germline CDR1 SGHAT, CDR2 FQNNGV. Germline trimming cut 5 bases from V and 7 bases from J; bases unmatched to any gene: 8. This CDR3 is 15 amino acids long. Written as DNA, the CDR3 is TGTGCCAGCAGCACCCACCCGGGACAGGGGGCTGGCTACACCTTC. Translation gives CASSTHPGQGAGYTF.

This clonotype was picked up a small number of times. The chain is built from TRBV20-1 and TRBJ2-5; D is possibly TRBD2 (5 bases). The V and J ends lost 5 bases and 5 bases respectively, with 15 bases between them. The CDR3 spans 13 residues. Germline V CDR1 and CDR2: DFQATT, SNEGSKA (reference sequence). The CDR3: CSAALGVGETQYF. The CDR3 nucleotides read TGCAGTGCTGCACTCGGGGTAGGGGAGACCCAGTACTTC.

The sample holds one count of this clonotype. V gene TRBV29-1 combines with J gene TRBJ1-4; 8 bases are shared with TRBD1. With V trimmed by 3 bases and J by 8 bases, 8 bases remained unmatched. CDR3 size: 14 residues. Germline V gene lookup returns CDR1 SQVTM and CDR2 ANQGSEA. The DNA of the CDR3 is TGCAGCGTTGAGTTAGCAGGGGGCACGGAAAAACTGTTTTTT. It is translated as CSVELAGGTEKLFF.

The J gene is TRBJ1-2, the V gene TRBV7-9; 8 bases line up with TRBD1. The V and J ends lost 3 bases and 1 base, in that order; junction bases with no gene match: 1. Per the germline V gene, CDR1 is SEHNR and CDR2 is FQNEAQ (reference sequence). The CDR3 spans 14 residues. CDR3 in amino acids: CASSLGQVNYGYTF. The CDR3 coding sequence is TGTGCCAGCAGCTTGGGACAGGTTAACTATGGCTACACCTTC.

This clonotype showed up many times. The chain joins TRBV3-1 to TRBJ2-7; TRBD2 is a possible D gene (5 bases). V shed 4 bases and J shed 0 bases, with 13 bases lying between them. The length of the CDR3 is 15 residues. Germline loops: CDR1 LGHDT, CDR2 YNNKEL (reference sequence). The CDR3 DNA is TGTGCCAGCAGCCTCCGGACGGAGGCCTCCTACGAGCAGTACTTC. Translation: CASSLRTEASYEQYF.

This clonotype was detected only a few times. This chain connects TRBV6-1 to TRBJ1-1; D may be TRBD1 (5 bases). Trimming took 3 bases from V and 4 from J, leaving 12 bases between them. Germline loops: CDR1 MNHNS, CDR2 SASEGT. This CDR3 has 14 amino acids. This CDR3 reads CASSDNLGTTEAFF. DNA for the CDR3: TGTGCCAGCAGTGATAATCTGGGGACCACTGAAGCTTTCTTT.

This clonotype was observed a handful of times. J is TRBJ1-2 and V is TRBV19; unclear D gene. V lost 10 bases, J lost 6 bases, and 18 bases lay in between. The CDR3 has 13 residues. CDR1 LNHDA and CDR2 SQIVND come from the germline V gene (reference sequence). The CDR3 bases are TGTGCCACCACCCCGGGTTACTATAATGGCTACACCTTC. The encoded protein is CATTPGYYNGYTF.

This clonotype was seen repeatedly, ten times or more. J is TRBJ2-7 and V is TRBV20-1; tentative D call: TRBD2 (5 bases). From germline, CDR1 is DFQATT and CDR2 SNEGSKA (reference sequence). The CDR3 has 14 residues. Trimming left V 0 bases short and J 0 bases short, with 9 bases between. In nucleotides, the CDR3 is TGCAGTGCTAGAGATCTTACTAGCTCCTACGAGCAGTACTTC. Encoded protein: CSARDLTSSYEQYF.

This clonotype was counted between two and nine times. The V call is TRBV13, the J call TRBJ2-3, with D possibly being TRBD2 (6 bases). The CDR3 sequence is 14 residues long. Trimming removed 2 bases from V and 2 bases from J, with 8 bases in between. Germline CDR1 is PRHDT and CDR2 is FYEKMQ (reference sequence). The CDR3 here is CASSLSGDTDTQYF. DNA for the CDR3: TGTGCCAGCAGCTTATCGGGAGACACAGATACGCAGTATTTT.

The chain recombines TRBV4-2 with TRBJ2-5; 11 positions agree with TRBD2. The germline V gene encodes CDR1 LGHNA and CDR2 YNFKEQ. V trimming: 8 bases; J trimming: 4 bases; junction bases outside the gene matches: 9. The CDR3 runs 15 residues. The CDR3 is CASLELAGEGETQYF. CDR3 bases: TGTGCCAGCCTAGAACTAGCGGGAGAGGGAGAGACCCAGTACTTC.

This clonotype was observed many times. For the CDR3, the DNA is TGTGCCAGCAGTTTATCCCATGGGGGCACTGAAGCTTTCTTT. Protein sequence: CASSLSHGGTEAFF. The chain links TRBV28 to TRBJ1-1; TRBD1 is a possible D gene (5 bases). The germline V gene has CDR1 MDHEN and CDR2 SYDVKM. The V end lost 1 base, the J end lost 4 bases, and 10 bases lay between the germline ends. The CDR3 is made up of 14 amino acids.

V gene TRBV6-6 combines with J gene TRBJ2-1; 8 bases are a match to TRBD1. Germline CDR1 is MNHNY and CDR2 is SVGAGI (reference sequence). V lost 0 bases to trimming and J lost 4 bases; unmatched junction nucleotides: 11. This CDR3 is 18 amino acids long. The CDR3 DNA reads TGTGCCAGCAGTTACTCGAAGGGCTTGACAGGGGATTACAATGAGCAGTTCTTC. Encoded protein: CASSYSKGLTGDYNEQFF.

This clonotype was seen at least ten times. The V call is TRBV28, the J call TRBJ2-5; 13 bases map to TRBD2. Germline CDR1 is MDHEN and CDR2 is SYDVKM. The V segment lost 3 bases and the J segment 2 bases; nucleotides outside the gene matches: 0. The CDR3 has 15 residues. CDR3 amino acids: CASSLGLAGQETQYF. The CDR3 DNA sequence: TGTGCCAGCAGTTTGGGACTAGCGGGGCAAGAGACCCAGTACTTC.

The chain joins TRBV5-1 to TRBJ2-2; 7 nucleotides match TRBD1. The V gene's germline CDR1 is SGHRS and CDR2 YFSETQ. V lost 4 bases, J lost 3 bases, and 12 bases stayed unmatched. The CDR3 covers 17 residues. This CDR3 reads CASSRGQTISYTGELFF. In nucleotides, the CDR3 is TGCGCCAGCAGCCGGGGACAGACAATATCCTACACCGGGGAGCTGTTTTTT.

This clonotype has ten or more counts. The rearrangement joins TRBV7-3 to TRBJ2-6; the match to TRBD1 covers 11 bases. Trimming took 0 bases from V and 1 from J; bases not matched to a gene: 5. Germline lookup yields CDR1 SGHTA and CDR2 FQGTGA. There are 19 residues in the CDR3. This CDR3 is CASSLTGTGGRSGANVLTF. CDR3 nucleotide sequence: TGTGCCAGCAGCTTAACCGGGACAGGGGGTCGGTCTGGGGCCAACGTCCTGACTTTC. The variable domain in full, completed from reference TRBV7-3 and TRBJ2-6, reads GAGVSQTPSNKVTEKGKYVELRCDPISGHTALYWYRQSLGQGPEFLIYFQGTGAADDSGLPNDRFFAVRPEGSVSTLKIQRTERGDSAVYLCASSLTGTGGRSGANVLTFGAGSRLTVL.

This clonotype has only a few counts. The chain links TRBV10-1 to TRBJ1-2; no firm D call. The CDR3 extends over 13 amino acids. V gave up 6 bases and J gave up 7 bases, with 15 bases separating them. Germline V gives CDR1 WNHNN, CDR2 SYGVQD (reference sequence). CDR3: CASRTGSDPGYTF. In nucleotides, the CDR3 is TGCGCCAGCAGGACGGGGTCCGATCCTGGCTACACCTTC.

The sample holds a few counts of this clonotype. The CDR3 DNA sequence: TGTGCCAGCAGCGTAAGGGGGAGCGGGAGGGGGTCTGAGCAGTTCTTC. Residues: CASSVRGSGRGSEQFF. The chain is built from TRBV9 and TRBJ2-1; 10 bases match TRBD2. The CDR3 covers 16 residues. The V gene's germline CDR1 is SGDLS and CDR2 YYNGEE. Germline trimming cut 1 base from V and 9 bases from J; bases unmatched to any gene: 10.

Only a few counts were recorded for this clonotype. The rearrangement joins TRBV6-1 to TRBJ2-3, with TRBD2 as a possible D gene (7 bases). V lost 2 bases, J lost 5 bases, and 14 bases lay in between. Germline CDR1 MNHNS, CDR2 SASEGT. The CDR3 extends over 15 amino acids. This CDR3 is CASSEYGGRGDTQYF. The CDR3 DNA reads as TGTGCCAGCAGTGAATACGGGGGGCGGGGAGATACGCAGTATTTT.

This clonotype has ten or more counts. The gene calls are TRBV28 and TRBJ1-5, with D perhaps matching TRBD1 (5 bases). Trimming removed 6 bases at V and 2 bases at J, with 14 bases between. Germline V gives CDR1 MDHEN, CDR2 SYDVKM. The CDR3 has 15 residues. This chain's CDR3 is CASRSLGGGNQPQHF. Here the CDR3 DNA reads TGTGCCAGCAGATCCCTCGGGGGTGGCAATCAGCCCCAGCATTTT.

This clonotype occurred a few times. The CDR3, as DNA: TGTGCCAGCAGTGAGAGATGCTCCTACAATGAGCAGTTCTTC. This sequence encodes CASSERCSYNEQFF. V and J are TRBV2 and TRBJ2-1; D gene unclear. The CDR3 loop spans 14 amino acids. V lost 3 bases to trimming and J lost 0 bases, with 6 bases between them. From germline, CDR1 is SNHLY and CDR2 FYNNEI. Together with reference TRBV2 and TRBJ2-1, the CDR3 gives the full variable domain: EPEVTQTPSHQVTQMGQEVILRCVPISNHLYFYWYRQILGQKVEFLVSFYNNEISEKSEIFDDQFSVERPDGSNFTLKIRSTKLEDSAMYFCASSERCSYNEQFFGPGTRLTVL.